One and the same sample provided the 29 T cell receptor beta chains below, sequenced in a study of blood T cell repertoires in COVID-19 (dated by TCRdb to about 2020). The library was obtained by the immunoSEQ multiplex PCR assay. Held by TCRdb, this immuneACCESS table contains in-frame sequences only and omits some clones. Under half of the omission traces to an unresolved V gene where checked; the cause of the rest is unknown. Within this sample are approximately 110,000 clones, with around 74% of them counted one time only. The ten largest clones capture 15% to 20% of the sample. What was sequenced was peripheral blood. All receptors derive from a woman in her seventies with acute or convalescent COVID-19.

This chain's CDR3 is CASSLAEGTEAFF. The CDR3 nucleotides read TGTGCCAGCAGCTTAGCGGAGGGGACTGAAGCTTTCTTT. The V and J genes are TRBV7-9 and TRBJ1-1, with a weak D call TRBD1 (5 bases). The CDR3 runs to 13 residues. CDR1 and CDR2 (germline): SEHNR, FQNEAQ (reference sequence). The germline V and J ends were trimmed by 0 bases and 5 bases, with 7 bases remaining between them.

DNA for the CDR3: TGTGCCGTACAAACTCCAGGCTCTGGAAACACCATATATTTT. It encodes CAVQTPGSGNTIYF. The chain uses TRBV10-3 and TRBJ1-3; D remains ambiguous. The V end was cut by 11 bases, the J end by 0 bases, with 14 bases between. Looked up from germline, CDR1 is ENHRY and CDR2 is SYGVKD. CDR3 length equals 14 residues.

This clone was seen only a few times. This chain links TRBV5-1 with TRBJ2-5, with 9 bases that match TRBD2. The J segment lost 4 bases and the V segment lost 4 bases, leaving 14 bases of the junction unmatched. This CDR3 is built from 17 residues. Germline lookup yields CDR1 SGHRS and CDR2 YFSETQ. CDR3 region: CASSSSRGGGAGETQYF. The CDR3 nucleotides are TGCGCCAGCAGCAGTAGCCGGGGCGGGGGGGCCGGAGAGACCCAGTACTTC.

The chain links TRBV5-1 to TRBJ2-3, with unresolved D. The CDR3 runs 16 residues. Germline V gene sequence: CDR1 SGHRS, CDR2 YFSETQ. V was trimmed by 0 bases and J by 0 bases, leaving 11 bases between them. The CDR3 coding sequence is TGCGCCAGCAGCTTGGATGGAGCAACTAGCACAGATACGCAGTATTTT. Protein product: CASSLDGATSTDTQYF.

The chain employs TRBV4-1 and TRBJ1-1; the D is unclear. CDR1 and CDR2 (germline): MGHRA, YSYEKL. The ends were cut back, 1 base at V and 8 bases at J, with 11 bases in the middle. The CDR3 is made up of 13 amino acids. The CDR3 loop reads CASSQVAGVEAFF. CDR3 in DNA: TGCGCCAGCAGCCAAGTGGCCGGAGTCGAAGCTTTCTTT.

This chain uses TRBV24-1 with TRBJ2-6; possible D gene TRBD1, 6 bases. V was cut by 4 bases and J by 4 bases, with 13 bases left in between. Germline CDR1 reads KGHDR; CDR2 reads SFDVKD. The CDR3 runs to 16 residues. The CDR3 spells CATSDENRAGANVLTF. The CDR3 region has the DNA TGTGCCACCAGTGACGAGAACAGGGCCGGGGCCAACGTCCTGACTTTC.

This clone was seen just once. The chain is built from TRBV27 and TRBJ1-2; 9 positions match TRBD1. The CDR3 sequence is 13 residues long. Per germline, CDR1 MNHEY and CDR2 SMNVEV (reference sequence). V shed 5 bases, J shed 6 bases, and the junction held 4 bases outside the gene matches. CDR3 region: CASSGTGKNGYTF. CDR3 DNA sequence: TGTGCCAGCAGTGGGACAGGGAAAAATGGCTACACCTTC.

This clone appeared a few times. This chain joins TRBV10-2 and TRBJ2-3; 10 positions match TRBD2. CDR1 and CDR2 (germline): WSHSY, SAAADI. The V segment lost 6 bases and the J segment 4 bases; nucleotides outside the gene matches: 7. This CDR3 is built from 15 residues. The CDR3 bases are TGCGCCAGCAGAGATCCTAGCGGGAGCTCAGATACGCAGTATTTT. Translating it yields CASRDPSGSSDTQYF.

Here the CDR3 DNA reads TGTGCCAGCAGACGCAGCGGGGAGACCCAGTACTTC. Residues: CASRRSGETQYF. The chain links TRBV14 to TRBJ2-5, with D possibly being TRBD2 (6 bases). CDR3 length: 12 amino acids. The V and J ends lost 6 bases and 5 bases respectively, with 10 bases between them. Germline V lookup: CDR1 SGHDN, CDR2 FVKESK.

This sequence joins TRBV3-1 (or the pseudogene TRBV3-2) and TRBJ1-2; 9 bases agree with TRBD1. Germline V lookup: CDR1 LGHDT, CDR2 YNNKEL (reference sequence). This CDR3 region has 14 residues. The V and J ends lost 4 bases and 8 bases, in that order; junction bases with no gene match: 8. Written as DNA, the CDR3 is TGTGCCAGCAGCCTCCATACAGGGGGCCAAGGCTACACCTTC. Encoded protein: CASSLHTGGQGYTF.

The V and J genes are TRBV6-5 and TRBJ1-2; TRBD1 agrees at 8 bases. V lost 3 bases and J lost 7; bases outside the gene matches: 10. The CDR3 has 15 amino acids. Germline CDR1 MNHEY, CDR2 SVGAGI. CDR3: CASSYGSQGASGYTF. In nucleotides, the CDR3 is TGTGCCAGCAGTTATGGATCCCAGGGGGCGAGTGGCTACACCTTC.

This chain uses TRBV7-2 with TRBJ1-1, with D perhaps TRBD1 (6 bases). The CDR3 length is 14 residues. The V gene's germline CDR1 is SGHTA and CDR2 FQGNSA. The V gene lost 6 bases and the J gene lost 0 bases, with 11 bases spanning the gap. CDR3 sequence: CASRNGQLNTEAFF. In DNA form, the CDR3 reads TGTGCCAGCAGAAATGGACAGTTGAACACTGAAGCTTTCTTT.

The chain links TRBV27 to TRBJ1-1; a weak D match, TRBD1 (6 bases). The V and J ends lost 5 bases and 2 bases respectively, with 15 bases between them. CDR1 and CDR2 from the germline V gene are MNHEY and SMNVEV (reference sequence). The CDR3 loop spans 15 amino acids. CDR3 sequence reads: CASSPTTGPNTEAFF. Written as DNA, the CDR3 is TGTGCCAGCAGTCCAACGACAGGCCCCAACACTGAAGCTTTCTTT.

This rearrangement joins TRBV5-4 to TRBJ1-3; D is uncertain. Per germline, CDR1 SGHNT and CDR2 YYREEE (reference sequence). The CDR3 is 13 residues long. V was trimmed by 4 bases and J by 0 bases, leaving 5 bases between them. The DNA of the CDR3 is TGTGCCAGCAGCCCGTCCTCTGGAAACACCATATATTTT. Encoded protein: CASSPSSGNTIYF. Full variable domain (rest looked up from reference TRBV5-4 and TRBJ1-3): ETGVTQSPTHLIKTRGQQVTLRCSSQSGHNTVSWYQQALGQGPQFIFQYYREEENGRGNFPPRFSGLQFPNYSSELNVNALELDDSALYLCASSPSSGNTIYFGEGSWLTVV.

J is TRBJ2-6 and V is TRBV19; D uncertain. CDR3 size: 15 residues. V lost 8 bases, J lost 0 bases, and 11 bases lay in between. Germline CDR1 reads LNHDA; CDR2 reads SQIVND (reference sequence). The CDR3 DNA reads TGTGCCAGTTCCGGGTGGTCCTCTGGGGCCAACGTCCTGACTTTC. It codes for CASSGWSSGANVLTF.

This clone has just a few counts. This chain links TRBV28 with TRBJ1-2; D unresolved. There are 11 residues in the CDR3. V lost 5 bases and J lost 7, with 8 bases in between. In germline, CDR1 is MDHEN, CDR2 SYDVKM. CDR3 region: CASSAYGGYTF. DNA of the CDR3: TGTGCCAGCAGTGCGTATGGTGGCTACACCTTC.

This chain links TRBV19 with TRBJ1-2; D gene ambiguous. The CDR3 contains 15 residues. V lost 8 bases, J lost 4 bases, and 20 bases lay in between. Germline V gene lookup returns CDR1 LNHDA and CDR2 SQIVND (reference sequence). The CDR3 DNA sequence: TGTGCCAGTGCCCAAGGACCGGGAAGAGCCTATGGCTACACCTTC. Protein: CASAQGPGRAYGYTF.

The chain recombines TRBV28 with TRBJ2-7; 9 bases map to TRBD1. Germline V gene sequence: CDR1 MDHEN, CDR2 SYDVKM. CDR3 length: 14 amino acids. The J segment lost 2 bases and the V segment lost 5 bases, leaving 4 bases of the junction unmatched. Here the CDR3 DNA reads TGTGCCAGCAGTGCAGGGACAGGGACCTACGAGCAGTACTTC. This translates into CASSAGTGTYEQYF.

The V gene is TRBV5-6, the J gene TRBJ2-5, with TRBD2 matching over 7 bases. The CDR3 is 14 residues long. Germline CDR1 SGHDT, CDR2 YYEEEE. V shed 4 bases and J 12 bases; nucleotides not matched to a gene: 15. The CDR3 sequence: CASSRKPTSGVEYF. CDR3 nucleotide sequence: TGTGCCAGCAGCAGAAAACCAACGAGCGGGGTCGAGTACTTC.

This sequence joins TRBV19 and TRBJ1-5, with 8 bases aligning to TRBD1. With 5 bases clipped from V and 5 bases from J, the junction kept 14 bases outside the gene matches. Germline V gene data show CDR1 as LNHDA and CDR2 as SQIVND (reference sequence). CDR3 length: 17 residues. The CDR3 region is CASSDRRGRGLDQPQHF. The CDR3 coding sequence is TGTGCCAGTAGTGACCGCCGGGGCAGGGGGCTAGATCAGCCCCAGCATTTT.

CDR3 sequence reads: CASSLGAGRGYTF. The CDR3 DNA is TGTGCCAGCAGCTTAGGCGCAGGCCGGGGCTACACCTTC. V is TRBV7-9 and J is TRBJ1-2; D unresolved. Per the germline V gene, CDR1 is SEHNR and CDR2 is FQNEAQ (reference sequence). V was pared by 1 base and J by 8 bases, with 11 bases between. The CDR3 extends over 13 amino acids.

The genes are TRBV19 and TRBJ1-2; 9 bases are a match to TRBD1. The CDR3 length is 15 residues. With V trimmed by 7 bases and J by 8 bases, 14 bases remained unmatched. Germline CDR1 is LNHDA and CDR2 is SQIVND (reference sequence). The CDR3 is CASKPGQGNPVGYTF. Written as DNA, the CDR3 is TGTGCCAGTAAACCCGGACAGGGGAACCCTGTGGGCTACACCTTC.

The V call is TRBV7-8, the J call TRBJ2-1; D is undetermined. The CDR3 runs to 14 residues. The V gene's germline CDR1 is SGHVS and CDR2 FQNEAQ. The V and J ends lost 5 bases and 0 bases respectively, with 8 bases between them. CDR3 residues: CASSVDTSYNEQFF. CDR3 nucleotides: TGTGCCAGCAGCGTAGACACCTCCTACAATGAGCAGTTCTTC. The full variable domain, with the rest looked up from reference TRBV7-8 and TRBJ2-1, is GAGVSQSPRYKVAKRGQDVALRCDPISGHVSLFWYQQALGQGPEFLTYFQNEAQLDKSGLPSDRFFAERPEGSVSTLKIQRTQQEDSAVYLCASSVDTSYNEQFFGPGTRLTVL.

This clone was seen only a few times. The chain has TRBV18 and TRBJ2-2; tentative D call: TRBD2 (5 bases). There are 15 residues in the CDR3. CDR1 is KGHSH, CDR2 LQKENI, per germline. Deletions cut 2 bases from V and 4 bases from J, with 11 bases between. The CDR3 region has the DNA TGTGCCAGCTCACCAGAGGGTTCGGGCACCGGGGAGCTGTTTTTT. Its protein product is CASSPEGSGTGELFF. Full variable domain (missing parts from reference TRBV18 and TRBJ2-2): NAGVMQNPRHLVRRRGQEARLRCSPMKGHSHVYWYRQLPEEGLKFMVYLQKENIIDESGMPKERFSAEFPKEGPSILRIQQVVRGDSAAYFCASSPEGSGTGELFFGEGSRLTVL.

The V gene is TRBV12-3 or TRBV12-4, the J gene TRBJ1-2; 9 bases are a match to TRBD1. V lost 6 bases and J lost 7; bases outside the gene matches: 6. The CDR3 spans 13 residues. In DNA, the CDR3 is TGTGCCAGCAGCTCGACAGGGGGAGGTGGCTACACCTTC. Protein: CASSSTGGGGYTF.

The chain joins TRBV5-1 to TRBJ1-4; D gene ambiguous. V was cut by 2 bases and J by 3 bases, with 11 bases left in between. Germline V lookup: CDR1 SGHRS, CDR2 YFSETQ. The CDR3 length is 15 residues. The CDR3 spells CASSFLRSPNEKLFF. The CDR3 coding sequence is TGCGCCAGCAGCTTTCTGCGGTCCCCTAATGAAAAACTGTTTTTT.

The J gene is TRBJ2-2, the V gene TRBV19; D is ambiguous. The germline gives CDR1 LNHDA, CDR2 SQIVND (reference sequence). Trimming took off 3 bases at V and 1 base at J, with 6 bases between the two ends. This CDR3 contains 14 residues. CDR3 loop: CASSIRWNTGELFF. DNA for the CDR3: TGTGCCAGTAGTATTCGGTGGAACACCGGGGAGCTGTTTTTT.

CDR3 in DNA: TGTGCCAGCAGTTCCCCCTCTTCTGCAGATACGCAGTATTTT. Amino acid sequence: CASSSPSSADTQYF. The rearrangement links TRBV6-2 or TRBV6-3 to TRBJ2-3; D unclear. V lost 4 bases and J lost 4, with 12 bases in between. Germline CDR1 reads MNHEY; CDR2 reads SVGEGT. This CDR3 spans 14 amino acids.

This clone came up many times. The V and J genes are TRBV3-1 (or the pseudogene TRBV3-2) and TRBJ1-4; 8 bases line up with TRBD1. Germline-derived CDR1 and CDR2 are LGHDT and YNNKEL (reference sequence). The CDR3 length is 14 residues. The V and J ends lost 3 bases and 8 bases, in that order; junction bases with no gene match: 5. The CDR3 DNA reads as TGTGCCAGCAGCCACCGGACAGGGCAGGAAAAACTGTTTTTT. Protein: CASSHRTGQEKLFF.